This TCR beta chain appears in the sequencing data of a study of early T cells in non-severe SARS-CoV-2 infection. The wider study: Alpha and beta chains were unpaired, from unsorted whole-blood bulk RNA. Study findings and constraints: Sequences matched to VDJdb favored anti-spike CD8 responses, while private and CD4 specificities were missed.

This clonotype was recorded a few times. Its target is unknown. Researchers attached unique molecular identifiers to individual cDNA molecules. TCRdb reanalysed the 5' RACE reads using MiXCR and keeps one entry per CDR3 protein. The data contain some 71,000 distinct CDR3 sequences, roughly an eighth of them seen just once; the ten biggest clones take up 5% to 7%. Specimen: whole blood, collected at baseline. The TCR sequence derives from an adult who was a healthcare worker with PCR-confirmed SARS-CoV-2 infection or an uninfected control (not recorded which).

CDR3 in DNA: TGTGCCAGCAGCTTGGATACCAACGGCTACACCTTC. Encoded protein: CASSLDTNGYTF. The chain carries TRBV5-5 and TRBJ1-2; unclear D gene. V was pared by 0 bases and J by 8 bases, with 8 bases between. The CDR3 runs 12 residues. Per germline, CDR1 SGHKS and CDR2 YYEKEE (reference sequence).